These 27 T cell receptor beta chains share one sample of origin, sequenced in a study of cytomegalovirus exposure and HLA in healthy donors. The PCR had 60 Vbeta and 13 Jbeta primers. Profiling relied on immunoSEQ multiplex PCR, and the TCRdb table lists in-frame clones only, not all of them. The table has 95,000 to 150,000 clones, 60% to 75% seen once. Sequencing was carried out using PBMCs. The source is a woman in her 40s in good health and CMV-seropositive.

V gene TRBV28 combines with J gene TRBJ1-2; D perhaps matches TRBD1 (5 bases). The CDR3 extends over 14 amino acids. In germline, CDR1 is MDHEN, CDR2 SYDVKM. The germline V and J ends were trimmed by 5 bases and 8 bases, with 18 bases remaining between them. DNA for the CDR3: TGTGCCAGCAGTGTCAACAGGCGGGGCTTAGGCTACACCTTC. Translating it yields CASSVNRRGLGYTF.

The chain couples TRBV27 to TRBJ2-7; 7 nucleotides line up with TRBD1. The germline V gene has CDR1 MNHEY and CDR2 SMNVEV (reference sequence). V shed 0 bases and J 6 bases; nucleotides not matched to a gene: 8. This CDR3 has 15 residues. The CDR3 sequence: CASSLSQTGKGEQYF. The CDR3 DNA sequence: TGTGCCAGCAGTTTATCGCAGACAGGGAAAGGCGAGCAGTACTTC.

V and J are TRBV19 and TRBJ2-7; 11 bases line up with TRBD2. This CDR3 has 16 residues. Trimming removed 3 bases from V and 3 bases from J; junction bases left unmatched: 7. Germline V CDR1 and CDR2: LNHDA, SQIVND (reference sequence). The CDR3 DNA follows: TGTGCCAGTAGTATGGTGATGACTAGCGGGAACTACGAGCAGTACTTC. It translates to CASSMVMTSGNYEQYF.

V gene TRBV11-1 combines with J gene TRBJ2-2, with D maybe TRBD1 (5 bases). V lost 4 bases to trimming and J lost 1 base, with 10 bases between them. Germline V gives CDR1 SGHAT, CDR2 FQDESV (reference sequence). The CDR3 totals 15 residues. For the CDR3, the DNA is TGTGCCAGCAGCTCACAGGTGGGGAACACCGGGGAGCTGTTTTTT. Residues: CASSSQVGNTGELFF.

This clone was observed once. The missing conserved phenylalanine or tryptophan at the end of this CDR3 makes a read error likely. Because the CDR3's place on the DNA is in doubt, the DNA is left out and the CDR3 is given as listed by TCRdb. The CDR3 protein is CASSTAERDRVP. The chain joins TRBV21-1 to TRBJ2-7; the DNA was not compared with TRBD1, the D call given in the table. TRBV21-1 is tagged as a pseudogene. The CDR3 is made up of 12 amino acids, end residues included.

This CDR3 reads CASSVADGDYEQYF. CDR3 bases: TGTGCCAGCAGCGTAGCTGACGGGGACTACGAGCAGTACTTC. V gene TRBV9 combines with J gene TRBJ2-7; D perhaps matches TRBD2 (5 bases). The CDR3 has 14 residues. V lost 0 bases and J lost 3, with 10 bases in between. The germline V gene has CDR1 SGDLS and CDR2 YYNGEE.

The chain couples TRBV19 to TRBJ2-5, with TRBD2 identical over 9 bases. The V gene's germline CDR1 is LNHDA and CDR2 SQIVND (reference sequence). This CDR3 has 15 amino acids. V lost 5 bases, J lost 1 base, and 5 bases stayed unmatched. The DNA of the CDR3 is TGTGCCAGTAGTTTAGCGGGAGAACCCCAAGAGACCCAGTACTTC. Translated: CASSLAGEPQETQYF.

This clone is a singleton in its sample. This sequence joins TRBV7-3 and TRBJ2-1, with 14 bases fitting TRBD2. Germline loops: CDR1 SGHTA, CDR2 FQGTGA. J was trimmed by 5 bases and V by 0 bases; bases with no gene match: 3. The CDR3 consists of 17 residues. The CDR3 reads CASSLTPTSGGDNEQFF. CDR3 in DNA: TGTGCCAGCAGCTTAACCCCGACTAGCGGGGGGGACAATGAGCAGTTCTTC.

A note on this clone: Other DNA sequences within the sample encode an identical CDR3. This chain connects TRBV19 to TRBJ2-7; possible D gene TRBD1, 5 bases. Per the germline V gene, CDR1 is LNHDA and CDR2 is SQIVND (reference sequence). The CDR3 spans 15 residues. V was shortened by 0 bases and J by 4 bases, with 13 bases between the two germline ends. CDR3 nucleotides: TGTGCCAGTAGTATAGAGAAAGGGGTGGGATACGAGCAGTACTTC. Its translation is CASSIEKGVGYEQYF.

The chain couples TRBV6-1 to TRBJ2-3, with D uncertain. CDR3 length equals 13 residues. Trimming left V 2 bases short and J 4 bases short, with 7 bases between. Germline V gene sequence: CDR1 MNHNS, CDR2 SASEGT. The CDR3 DNA reads as TGTGCCAGCAGTGAATCTCGGGCAGATACGCAGTATTTT. It is translated as CASSESRADTQYF.

This sequence joins TRBV7-9 and TRBJ1-4; D is unclear. Germline CDR1 SEHNR, CDR2 FQNEAQ (reference sequence). The CDR3 is made up of 14 amino acids. Trimming pared 1 base from V and 5 bases from J, leaving 8 bases between. In DNA, the CDR3 is TGTGCCAGCAGCTTAGTGGGAGGGAATGAAAAACTGTTTTTT. This translates into CASSLVGGNEKLFF.

In the case of this clone: Additional DNA sequences in this sample encode the identical CDR3. The CDR3 here is CAWSSGRAYNEQFF. The CDR3 DNA is TGTGCCTGGAGCAGCGGGAGGGCCTACAATGAGCAGTTCTTC. The gene calls are TRBV30 and TRBJ2-1; TRBD2 agrees at 10 bases. The germline V gene has CDR1 GTSNPN and CDR2 SVGIG (reference sequence). This CDR3 region has 14 residues. Germline trimming cut 3 bases from V and 2 bases from J; bases unmatched to any gene: 1.

CDR3 nucleotides: TGTGCCAGCAGCCCCGGCCTAGCGGGGGGGCGGGTTGAGCAGTTCTTC. As protein: CASSPGLAGGRVEQFF. This chain joins TRBV9 and TRBJ2-1, with 12 positions matching TRBD2. Germline CDR1 is SGDLS and CDR2 is YYNGEE. The V gene end was trimmed by 4 bases and the J gene end by 9 bases; junction bases not matched to a gene: 11. This CDR3 comprises 16 residues.

This chain links TRBV6-1 with TRBJ1-2; D gene ambiguous. CDR3 size: 14 residues. The germline CDR1 and CDR2 sequences are MNHNS and SASEGT. The V and J ends lost 7 bases and 7 bases respectively, with 19 bases between them. CDR3 in amino acids: CASNPSAAVGGYTF. The DNA for the CDR3 is TGTGCCAGCAACCCAAGCGCGGCCGTGGGTGGCTACACCTTC.

The rearrangement uses TRBV19 and TRBJ1-5; 8 nucleotides agree with TRBD1. After removal of 7 bases from V and 2 bases from J, the junction contained 7 bases not matched to a gene. The germline V gene encodes CDR1 LNHDA and CDR2 SQIVND (reference sequence). The CDR3 covers 15 residues. CDR3 sequence (DNA): TGTGCCAGTAAAGACAGGGGATATGGCAATCAGCCCCAGCATTTT. This sequence encodes CASKDRGYGNQPQHF. Full variable domain (missing parts from reference TRBV19 and TRBJ1-5): DGGITQSPKYLFRKEGQNVTLSCEQNLNHDAMYWYRQDPGQGLRLIYYSQIVNDFQKGDIAEGYSVSREKKESFPLTVTSAQKNPTAFYLCASKDRGYGNQPQHFGDGTRLSIL.

The chain couples TRBV2 to TRBJ1-3; a weak D match, TRBD1 (5 bases). Germline lookup yields CDR1 SNHLY and CDR2 FYNNEI. The V end was cut by 3 bases, the J end by 0 bases, with 12 bases between. The CDR3 covers 16 residues. The CDR3, as DNA: TGTGCCAGCAGTGAGGGGCCCAACCACTCTGGAAACACCATATATTTT. Translated: CASSEGPNHSGNTIYF.

The chain is built from TRBV6-5 and TRBJ1-1, with 7 bases fitting TRBD1. The V gene end was trimmed by 1 base and the J gene end by 4 bases; junction bases not matched to a gene: 3. The CDR3 loop spans 14 amino acids. CDR1 is MNHEY and CDR2 is SVGAGI in the germline V gene. CDR3 loop: CASSYWDSLTEAFF. The DNA of the CDR3 is TGTGCCAGCAGTTACTGGGACAGCCTCACTGAAGCTTTCTTT.

This clone was observed a handful of times. The chain couples TRBV29-1 to TRBJ1-1; 7 nucleotides match TRBD1. There are 14 residues in the CDR3. Looked up from germline, CDR1 is SQVTM and CDR2 is ANQGSEA. The ends lost 6 bases at V and 5 bases at J; junction bases unmatched: 12. CDR3 sequence reads: CSVEQRQGMTEAFF. The CDR3 DNA is TGCAGCGTCGAACAGAGACAGGGAATGACTGAAGCTTTCTTT.

V and J are TRBV4-1 and TRBJ1-6; 8 bases fit TRBD1. The V and J ends lost 3 bases and 5 bases, in that order; junction bases with no gene match: 3. This CDR3 contains 15 residues. Germline assignment: CDR1 MGHRA and CDR2 YSYEKL. The CDR3 coding sequence is TGCGCCAGCAGCCAGGGACAGGAAGATAATTCACCCCTCCACTTT. Encoded protein: CASSQGQEDNSPLHF.

V usage is TRBV9 and J usage is TRBJ2-5; 8 nucleotides agree with TRBD2. The CDR3 spans 14 residues. In germline, CDR1 is SGDLS, CDR2 YYNGEE. The V gene end was trimmed by 4 bases and the J gene end by 3 bases; junction bases not matched to a gene: 5. CDR3 region: CASSSGTREETQYF. Written as DNA, the CDR3 is TGTGCCAGCAGCTCCGGGACTAGAGAAGAGACCCAGTACTTC.

The chain is built from TRBV4-2 and TRBJ2-5; TRBD1 agrees at 10 bases. CDR1 is LGHNA and CDR2 is YNFKEQ in the germline V gene. J lost 5 bases, V lost 0 bases, and 12 bases had no gene match. This CDR3 has 18 residues. CDR3 nucleotide sequence: TGTGCCAGCAGCCAAGACACTCCGGGACAGGGGAGCGTGGAGACCCAGTACTTC. It encodes CASSQDTPGQGSVETQYF.

This clone came up once. This chain connects TRBV5-4 to TRBJ2-1, with 12 bases fitting TRBD2. Germline CDR1 and CDR2: SGHNT and YYREEE (reference sequence). This CDR3 spans 16 amino acids. With 3 bases clipped from V and 6 bases from J, the junction kept 7 bases outside the gene matches. The CDR3, as DNA: TGTGCCAGCAGCTACAGACTAGCGGGAGAGATCAATGAGCAGTTCTTC. Translation gives CASSYRLAGEINEQFF.

The chain recombines TRBV30 with TRBJ1-2, with 7 bases fitting TRBD1. Germline CDR1 reads GTSNPN; CDR2 reads SVGIG (reference sequence). The CDR3 is 14 amino acids. The junction had 8 bases not matched to a gene; V was cut back by 3 bases and J by 4 bases. The DNA for the CDR3 is TGTGCCTGGAGCAGACAGGGTACCGGCTATGGCTACACCTTC. Its protein is CAWSRQGTGYGYTF. The whole variable domain, remainder taken from reference TRBV30 and TRBJ1-2, is SQTIHQWPATLVQPVGSPLSLECTVEGTSNPNLYWYRQAAGRGLQLLFYSVGIGQISSEVPQNLSASRPQDRQFILSSKKLLLSDSGFYLCAWSRQGTGYGYTFGSGTRLTVV.

The sample holds a few counts of this clone. The CDR3 sequence is CASSFDSLMNTEAFF. The DNA for the CDR3 is TGTGCCAGCAGCTTCGACAGTCTCATGAACACTGAAGCTTTCTTT. The chain carries TRBV5-4 and TRBJ1-1; TRBD1 might be the D (5 bases). The CDR3 loop spans 15 amino acids. The ends were cut back, 2 bases at V and 0 bases at J, with 11 bases in the middle. Germline V CDR1 and CDR2: SGHNT, YYREEE (reference sequence).

This chain joins TRBV19 and TRBJ1-1, with D possibly matching TRBD1 (5 bases). Germline V gene data show CDR1 as LNHDA and CDR2 as SQIVND (reference sequence). The CDR3 runs to 13 residues. The germline V and J ends were trimmed by 5 bases and 5 bases, with 12 bases remaining between them. CDR3 region: CASSPQGETEAFF. In DNA form, the CDR3 reads TGTGCCAGTAGTCCCCAAGGGGAAACTGAAGCTTTCTTT.

The chain carries TRBV7-9 and TRBJ1-4; D might be TRBD1 (5 bases). The ends were cut back, 0 bases at V and 2 bases at J, with 10 bases in the middle. CDR1 is SEHNR, CDR2 FQNEAQ, per germline (reference sequence). This CDR3 comprises 16 residues. For the CDR3, the DNA is TGTGCCAGCAGCTTAGCGAGGGGAGGGACTAATGAAAAACTGTTTTTT. Encoded protein: CASSLARGGTNEKLFF.

Comment on this clone: This sample includes further DNA sequences coding for the same CDR3. The V and J genes are TRBV4-3 and TRBJ2-7, with a possible D match to TRBD1 (6 bases). Trimming cost V 0 bases and J 1 base, with 7 bases left between them. This CDR3 has 14 amino acids. The germline CDR1 and CDR2 sequences are LGHNA and YSLEER. The CDR3 spells CASSQDRGSYEQYF. The CDR3 DNA reads TGCGCCAGCAGCCAAGATAGGGGGTCCTACGAGCAGTACTTC.